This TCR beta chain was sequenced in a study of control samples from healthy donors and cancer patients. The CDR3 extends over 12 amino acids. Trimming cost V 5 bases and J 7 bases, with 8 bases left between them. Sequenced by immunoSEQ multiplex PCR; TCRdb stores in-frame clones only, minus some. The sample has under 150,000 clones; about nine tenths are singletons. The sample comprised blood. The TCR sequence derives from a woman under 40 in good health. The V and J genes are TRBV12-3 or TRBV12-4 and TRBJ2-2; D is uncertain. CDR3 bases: TGTGCCAGCAGTCCCGATCACGGGGAGCTGTTTTTT. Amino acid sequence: CASSPDHGELFF.